These T cell receptor beta chains were read from a single sample in a study of blood T cell repertoires in COVID-19. The protocol was immunoSEQ multiplex PCR, while the TCRdb copy is restricted to in-frame clones and leaves out a portion. This table has around 130,000 clones, approximately 88% appearing once. Sequencing input: peripheral blood. The source of these receptors is a woman of 80 years or more with acute or convalescent COVID-19. The CDR3 runs from the conserved cysteine through the conserved F or W. Each record gives: clone size, CDR3 length, D gene, V gene, J gene, CDR3 DNA, CDR3 protein. The D gene is left open where the match is weak. Size is stated for part of the rows, as once, few or many counts, or as a class when the clone is expanded.

clone size: once
CDR3 length: 15
D gene: TRBD1
V gene: TRBV7-2
J gene: TRBJ2-5
CDR3 DNA: TGTGCCAGCAGCTTACTCAGGGGGCCACAAGAGACCCAGTACTTC
CDR3 protein: CASSLLRGPQETQYF

clone size: NA
CDR3 length: 14
D gene: TRBD1
V gene: TRBV19
J gene: TRBJ1-5
CDR3 DNA: TGTGCCAGTAGCCCGGGACAGAAATATCAGCCCCAGCATTTT
CDR3 protein: CASSPGQKYQPQHF

clone size: NA
CDR3 length: 13
D gene: NA
V gene: TRBV5-6
J gene: TRBJ2-5
CDR3 DNA: TGTGCCAGCAGCTTGGAGTTCGGAGAGACCCAGTACTTC
CDR3 protein: CASSLEFGETQYF

clone size: NA
CDR3 length: 14
D gene: NA
V gene: TRBV5-1
J gene: TRBJ2-2
CDR3 DNA: TGCGCCAGCAGCCTCGGAGCGAACACCGGGGAGCTGTTTTTT
CDR3 protein: CASSLGANTGELFF

clone size: NA
CDR3 length: 16
D gene: TRBD2
V gene: TRBV7-2
J gene: TRBJ2-5
CDR3 DNA: TGTGCCAGCAGCCCCCAGGCGGGACTAGTACAAGAGACCCAGTACTTC
CDR3 protein: CASSPQAGLVQETQYF

clone size: NA
CDR3 length: 17
D gene: NA
V gene: TRBV19
J gene: TRBJ1-3
CDR3 DNA: TGTGCCAGTAGTATAATCGGTGAAGCTACTTCTGGAAACACCATATATTTT
CDR3 protein: CASSIIGEATSGNTIYF

clone size: NA
CDR3 length: 19
D gene: TRBD2
V gene: TRBV19
J gene: TRBJ2-1
CDR3 DNA: TGTGCCAGTACCGCGACTAGCGGGAGGGCCAGGAGCTCCTACAATGAGCAGTTCTTC
CDR3 protein: CASTATSGRARSSYNEQFF

clone size: NA
CDR3 length: 15
D gene: NA
V gene: TRBV4-3
J gene: TRBJ1-2
CDR3 DNA: TGCGCCAGCAGCCAAGACCCCGGGCCGACAGATGGCTACACCTTC
CDR3 protein: CASSQDPGPTDGYTF

clone size: NA
CDR3 length: 15
D gene: TRBD1
V gene: TRBV27
J gene: TRBJ2-4
CDR3 DNA: TGTGCCAGCAGTTCGACAGGGGTAGCCAAAAACATTCAGTACTTC
CDR3 protein: CASSSTGVAKNIQYF

clone size: once
CDR3 length: 15
D gene: TRBD2
V gene: TRBV5-1
J gene: TRBJ2-7
CDR3 DNA: TGCGCCAGCAGCACCACTAGCGGGGGTATCTACGAGCAGTACTTC
CDR3 protein: CASSTTSGGIYEQYF

clone size: NA
CDR3 length: 16
D gene: TRBD1
V gene: TRBV4-1
J gene: TRBJ1-5
CDR3 DNA: TGCGCCAGCAGCCAAGGGGACAGGGGCGGCAATCAGCCCCAGCATTTT
CDR3 protein: CASSQGDRGGNQPQHF

clone size: NA
CDR3 length: 17
D gene: TRBD2
V gene: TRBV19
J gene: TRBJ2-3
CDR3 DNA: TGTGCCAGTAAACCCAGCGGGGGGGCTCTGGGCACAGATACGCAGTATTTT
CDR3 protein: CASKPSGGALGTDTQYF

clone size: NA
CDR3 length: 17
D gene: TRBD1
V gene: TRBV18
J gene: TRBJ2-3
CDR3 DNA: TGTGCCAGCTCGCTGGAGGACAGGGGCGTGGGCACAGATACGCAGTATTTT
CDR3 protein: CASSLEDRGVGTDTQYF

clone size: NA
CDR3 length: 14
D gene: NA
V gene: TRBV9
J gene: TRBJ2-7
CDR3 DNA: TGTGCCAGCAGCCCTCAGGTGAACTCCTACGAGCAGTACTTC
CDR3 protein: CASSPQVNSYEQYF

clone size: NA
CDR3 length: 13
D gene: NA
V gene: TRBV2
J gene: TRBJ2-5
CDR3 DNA: TGTGCCAGCCACCGGGGGAGCCAAGAGACCCAGTACTTC
CDR3 protein: CASHRGSQETQYF

clone size: NA
CDR3 length: 16
D gene: TRBD1
V gene: TRBV5-1
J gene: TRBJ1-6
CDR3 DNA: TGCGCCAGCAGCTGGGCGACAGGGGGTATAACTTCACCCCTCCACTTT
CDR3 protein: CASSWATGGITSPLHF

clone size: once
CDR3 length: 13
D gene: NA
V gene: TRBV6-2/TRBV6-3
J gene: TRBJ1-2
CDR3 DNA: TGTGCCAGCAGTGACGGGGTTAACTATGGCTACACCTTC
CDR3 protein: CASSDGVNYGYTF

clone size: NA
CDR3 length: 17
D gene: TRBD1
V gene: TRBV11-2
J gene: TRBJ1-4
CDR3 DNA: TGTGCCAGCAGCCCGGCTAACAGGGGGCGTGCTAATGAAAAACTGTTTTTT
CDR3 protein: CASSPANRGRANEKLFF

clone size: NA
CDR3 length: 14
D gene: NA
V gene: TRBV5-5
J gene: TRBJ1-1
CDR3 DNA: TGTGCCAGCAGCTCGCCGAGAGGGTTTGCTGAAGCTTTCTTT
CDR3 protein: CASSSPRGFAEAFF

clone size: NA
CDR3 length: 11
D gene: NA
V gene: TRBV2
J gene: TRBJ2-1
CDR3 DNA: TGTGCCAGCAACATAAACAATGAGCAGTTCTTC
CDR3 protein: CASNINNEQFF

clone size: NA
CDR3 length: 13
D gene: NA
V gene: TRBV27
J gene: TRBJ2-1
CDR3 DNA: TGTGCCAGCAGATCGGGAGTTCACAATGAGCAGTTCTTC
CDR3 protein: CASRSGVHNEQFF

clone size: NA
CDR3 length: 11
D gene: NA
V gene: TRBV20-1
J gene: TRBJ2-7
CDR3 DNA: TGCAGTGCTAGTCACATCTACGAGCAGTACTTC
CDR3 protein: CSASHIYEQYF

clone size: NA
CDR3 length: 16
D gene: NA
V gene: TRBV7-9
J gene: TRBJ1-2
CDR3 DNA: TGTGCCAGCAGCTACAGCGGAGTAGGACTGACCTATGGCTACACCTTC
CDR3 protein: CASSYSGVGLTYGYTF

clone size: NA
CDR3 length: 14
D gene: NA
V gene: TRBV7-2
J gene: TRBJ1-2
CDR3 DNA: TGTGCCAGCAGCCCGCACGGGGCAGGGGACGGCTACACCTTC
CDR3 protein: CASSPHGAGDGYTF

clone size: NA
CDR3 length: 14
D gene: TRBD2
V gene: TRBV5-6
J gene: TRBJ2-7
CDR3 DNA: TGTGCCAGCAGTGGATCGGGGGGGCATTACGAGCAGTACTTC
CDR3 protein: CASSGSGGHYEQYF

clone size: NA
CDR3 length: 13
D gene: NA
V gene: TRBV20-1
J gene: TRBJ1-1
CDR3 DNA: TGCAGTGCCAGTGACACTTCGAACACTGAAGCTTTCTTT
CDR3 protein: CSASDTSNTEAFF

clone size: NA
CDR3 length: 15
D gene: NA
V gene: TRBV5-1
J gene: TRBJ2-2
CDR3 DNA: TGCGCCAGCAGCTTGGGCGGTGAGGCGGCCGGGGAGCTGTTTTTT
CDR3 protein: CASSLGGEAAGELFF

clone size: NA
CDR3 length: 11
D gene: TRBD1
V gene: TRBV20-1
J gene: TRBJ1-2
CDR3 DNA: TGCAGTGCCGACAGGGAGATAAGCTACACCTTC
CDR3 protein: CSADREISYTF

clone size: NA
CDR3 length: 15
D gene: NA
V gene: TRBV7-9
J gene: TRBJ1-1
CDR3 DNA: TGTGCCAGCAGCTTAGGGGGCTCTGGTGACACTGAAGCTTTCTTT
CDR3 protein: CASSLGGSGDTEAFF

clone size: NA
CDR3 length: 13
D gene: TRBD1
V gene: TRBV29-1
J gene: TRBJ2-1
CDR3 DNA: TGCAGCGTTTATAGGACAGGGGCTGGCGAGCAGTTCTTC
CDR3 protein: CSVYRTGAGEQFF

clone size: NA
CDR3 length: 13
D gene: TRBD1
V gene: TRBV29-1
J gene: TRBJ1-2
CDR3 DNA: TGCAGCGGGGACAGGGGCGATAACTATGGCTACACCTTC
CDR3 protein: CSGDRGDNYGYTF

clone size: NA
CDR3 length: 13
D gene: NA
V gene: TRBV30
J gene: TRBJ2-7
CDR3 DNA: TGTGCCTGGAGTGTACTAGGAATGGGGGAGCAGTACTTC
CDR3 protein: CAWSVLGMGEQYF

clone size: NA
CDR3 length: 16
D gene: TRBD1
V gene: TRBV5-1
J gene: TRBJ1-2
CDR3 DNA: TGCGCCAGCAGCAGCTCCGGGACAGGGGCGTCTTATGGCTACACCTTC
CDR3 protein: CASSSSGTGASYGYTF

clone size: NA
CDR3 length: 12
D gene: TRBD1
V gene: TRBV29-1
J gene: TRBJ1-1
CDR3 DNA: TGCAGCGTTGCACAGGGGGGCACTGAAGCTTTCTTT
CDR3 protein: CSVAQGGTEAFF

clone size: few
CDR3 length: 17
D gene: TRBD1
V gene: TRBV7-6
J gene: TRBJ1-6
CDR3 DNA: TGTGCCAGCAGCTTAACAGGGGGCGCGGATTATAATTCACCCCTCCACTTT
CDR3 protein: CASSLTGGADYNSPLHF

clone size: NA
CDR3 length: 17
D gene: TRBD1
V gene: TRBV4-1
J gene: TRBJ2-7
CDR3 DNA: TGCGCCAGCAGCCAAGCGGTCACAGGGGTAGTCTCCTACGAGCAGTACTTC
CDR3 protein: CASSQAVTGVVSYEQYF

clone size: NA
CDR3 length: 14
D gene: NA
V gene: TRBV5-1
J gene: TRBJ2-3
CDR3 DNA: TGCGCCAGCAGCCCCTACCTTAGCACAGATACGCAGTATTTT
CDR3 protein: CASSPYLSTDTQYF

clone size: NA
CDR3 length: 15
D gene: TRBD1
V gene: TRBV4-1
J gene: TRBJ1-4
CDR3 DNA: TGCGCCAGCAGCCGATCCGGGACAGGGAATGAAAAACTGTTTTTT
CDR3 protein: CASSRSGTGNEKLFF

clone size: NA
CDR3 length: 14
D gene: NA
V gene: TRBV6-5
J gene: TRBJ1-2
CDR3 DNA: TGTGCCAGCAGCCCAGGGTCCTGGTCCTATGGCTACACCTTC
CDR3 protein: CASSPGSWSYGYTF

clone size: many
CDR3 length: 15
D gene: TRBD1
V gene: TRBV7-2
J gene: TRBJ2-5
CDR3 DNA: TGTGCCAGCACCCCAGGGACAGGGTACCAAGAGACCCAGTACTTC
CDR3 protein: CASTPGTGYQETQYF

clone size: few
CDR3 length: 16
D gene: TRBD2
V gene: TRBV18
J gene: TRBJ2-3
CDR3 DNA: TGTGCCAGCTCGACCGGGACTAGCGGGAGTAAGGATACGCAGTATTTT
CDR3 protein: CASSTGTSGSKDTQYF

clone size: NA
CDR3 length: 15
D gene: TRBD1
V gene: TRBV6-6
J gene: TRBJ1-2
CDR3 DNA: TGTGCCAGCAGTTACCTGGACAGGGGAAACTATGGCTACACCTTC
CDR3 protein: CASSYLDRGNYGYTF

clone size: NA
CDR3 length: 14
D gene: NA
V gene: TRBV5-6
J gene: TRBJ2-7
CDR3 DNA: TGTGCCAGCTCTCCCCGGCTGGGGGCGGACGAGCAGTACTTC
CDR3 protein: CASSPRLGADEQYF

clone size: NA
CDR3 length: 13
D gene: TRBD1
V gene: TRBV7-8
J gene: TRBJ2-7
CDR3 DNA: TGTGCCAGCAGCCGGCAGGGGGCGATCGAGCAGTACTTC
CDR3 protein: CASSRQGAIEQYF

clone size: NA
CDR3 length: 13
D gene: NA
V gene: TRBV7-2
J gene: TRBJ1-1
CDR3 DNA: TGTGCCAGCAGCTCAGGACAGACCACTGAAGCTTTCTTT
CDR3 protein: CASSSGQTTEAFF

clone size: NA
CDR3 length: 17
D gene: TRBD2
V gene: TRBV15
J gene: TRBJ2-7
CDR3 DNA: TGTGCCACCAGCAGATCTGATCTAGCGGGAGTTGTTTCCGAGCAGTACTTC
CDR3 protein: CATSRSDLAGVVSEQYF